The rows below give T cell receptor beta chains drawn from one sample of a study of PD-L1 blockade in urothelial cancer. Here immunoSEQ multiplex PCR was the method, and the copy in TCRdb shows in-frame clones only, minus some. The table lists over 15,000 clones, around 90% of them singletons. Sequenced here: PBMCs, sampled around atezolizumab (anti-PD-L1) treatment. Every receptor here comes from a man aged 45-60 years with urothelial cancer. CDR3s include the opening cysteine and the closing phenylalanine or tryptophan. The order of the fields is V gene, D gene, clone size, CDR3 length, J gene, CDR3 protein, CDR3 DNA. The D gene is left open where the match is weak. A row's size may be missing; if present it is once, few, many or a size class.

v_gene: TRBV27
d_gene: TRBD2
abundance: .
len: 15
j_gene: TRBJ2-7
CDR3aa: CASSLGLAGDYEQYF
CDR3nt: TGTGCCAGCAGCTTGGGACTAGCGGGAGACTACGAGCAGTACTTC

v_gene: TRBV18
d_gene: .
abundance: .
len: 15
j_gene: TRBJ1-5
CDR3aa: CASSPGAWANQPQHF
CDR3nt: TGTGCCAGCTCACCTGGCGCATGGGCGAATCAGCCCCAGCATTTT

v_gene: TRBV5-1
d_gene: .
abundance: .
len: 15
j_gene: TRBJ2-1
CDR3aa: CASSIQKNSYNEQFF
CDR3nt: TGCGCCAGCAGTATCCAGAAAAACTCCTACAATGAGCAGTTCTTC

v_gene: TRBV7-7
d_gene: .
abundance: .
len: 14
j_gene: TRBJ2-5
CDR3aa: CASRPWTAQETQYF
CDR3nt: TGTGCTAGCAGGCCATGGACAGCACAAGAGACCCAGTACTTC

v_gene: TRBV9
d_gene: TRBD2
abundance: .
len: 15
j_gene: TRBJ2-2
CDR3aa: CASSPSGVNTGELFF
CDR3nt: TGTGCCAGCAGTCCAAGCGGGGTGAACACCGGGGAGCTGTTTTTT

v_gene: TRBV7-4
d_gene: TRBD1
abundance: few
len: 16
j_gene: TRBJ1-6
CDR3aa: CASSLDIGGKDSPLHF
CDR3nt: TGTGCCAGCAGCTTAGATATAGGGGGCAAGGATTCACCCCTCCACTTT

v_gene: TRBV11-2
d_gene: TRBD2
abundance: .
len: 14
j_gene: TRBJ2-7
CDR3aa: CASRGTGGYYEQYF
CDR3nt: TGTGCCAGCAGAGGGACGGGAGGGTACTACGAGCAGTACTTC

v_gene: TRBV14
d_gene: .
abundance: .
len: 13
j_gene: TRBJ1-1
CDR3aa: CASSQDRVTEAFF
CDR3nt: TGTGCCAGCAGCCAAGACAGGGTCACTGAAGCTTTCTTT

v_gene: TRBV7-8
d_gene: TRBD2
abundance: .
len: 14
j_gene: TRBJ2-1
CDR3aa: CASSRRTSGGEQFF
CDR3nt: TGTGCCAGCAGCCGACGGACTAGCGGGGGTGAGCAGTTCTTC

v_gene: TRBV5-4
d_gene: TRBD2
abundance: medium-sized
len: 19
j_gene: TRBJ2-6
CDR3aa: CASSLGLAGVGSGANVLTF
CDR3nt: TGTGCCAGCAGCCTCGGACTAGCGGGAGTCGGCTCTGGGGCCAACGTCCTGACTTTC

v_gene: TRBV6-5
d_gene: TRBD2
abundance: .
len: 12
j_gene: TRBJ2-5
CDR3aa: CAAGGAQETQYF
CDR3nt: TGTGCCGCGGGGGGAGCCCAAGAGACCCAGTACTTC

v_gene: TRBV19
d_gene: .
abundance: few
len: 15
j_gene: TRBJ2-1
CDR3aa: CASSRGRERDNEQFF
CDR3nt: TGTGCCAGTAGTAGGGGGCGGGAGCGGGACAATGAGCAGTTCTTC

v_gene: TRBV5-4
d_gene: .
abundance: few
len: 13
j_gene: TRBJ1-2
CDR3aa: CASSLWAGHGYTF
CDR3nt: TGTGCCAGCAGCTTGTGGGCAGGGCATGGCTACACCTTC

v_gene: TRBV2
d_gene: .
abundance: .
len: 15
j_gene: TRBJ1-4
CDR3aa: CASRRAAAGNEKLFF
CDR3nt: TGTGCCAGCCGGAGGGCCGCAGCGGGTAATGAAAAACTGTTTTTT

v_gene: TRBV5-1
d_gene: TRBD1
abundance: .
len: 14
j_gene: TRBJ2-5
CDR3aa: CASSSRTGGETQYF
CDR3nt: TGCGCCAGCAGCTCTCGGACAGGGGGCGAGACCCAGTACTTC

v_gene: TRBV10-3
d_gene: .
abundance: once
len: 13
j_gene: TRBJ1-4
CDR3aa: CAISESGGEKLFF
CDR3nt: TGTGCCATCAGTGAGTCAGGAGGTGAAAAACTGTTTTTT

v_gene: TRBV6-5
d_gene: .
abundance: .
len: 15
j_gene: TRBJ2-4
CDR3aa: CASRGGGRAKNIQYF
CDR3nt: TGTGCCAGCAGGGGGGGAGGACGGGCCAAAAACATTCAGTACTTC

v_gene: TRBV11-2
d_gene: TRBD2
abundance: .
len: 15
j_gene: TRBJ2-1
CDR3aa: CASSPLSGSYNEQFF
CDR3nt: TGTGCCAGCAGCCCCCTTAGCGGGAGTTACAATGAGCAGTTCTTC

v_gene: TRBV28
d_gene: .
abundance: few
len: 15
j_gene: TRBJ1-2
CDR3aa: CASSLITGQGYGYTF
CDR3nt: TGTGCCAGCAGTTTAATTACAGGGCAGGGGTATGGCTACACCTTC

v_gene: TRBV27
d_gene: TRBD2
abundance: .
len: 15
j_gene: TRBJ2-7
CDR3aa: CASSSPGTSVPEQYF
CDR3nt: TGTGCCAGCAGTTCTCCCGGGACTAGCGTCCCCGAGCAGTACTTC

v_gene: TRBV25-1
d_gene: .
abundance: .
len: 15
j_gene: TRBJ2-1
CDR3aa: CASSLVSISYNEQFF
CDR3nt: TGTGCCAGCAGTCTCGTGAGTATTTCCTACAATGAGCAGTTCTTC

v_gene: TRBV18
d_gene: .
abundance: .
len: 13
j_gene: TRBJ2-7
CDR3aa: CASSQTGHREQYF
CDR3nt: TGTGCCAGCTCACAAACGGGACACCGCGAGCAGTACTTC

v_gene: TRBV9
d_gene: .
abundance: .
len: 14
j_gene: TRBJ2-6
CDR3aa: CASSLNSGANVLTF
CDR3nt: TGTGCCAGCAGCCTTAACTCTGGGGCCAACGTCCTGACTTTC

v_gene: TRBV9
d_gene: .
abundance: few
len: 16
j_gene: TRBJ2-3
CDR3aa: CASSPATSTSTDTQYF
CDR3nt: TGTGCCAGCAGCCCGGCCACTAGCACCTCCACAGATACGCAGTATTTT

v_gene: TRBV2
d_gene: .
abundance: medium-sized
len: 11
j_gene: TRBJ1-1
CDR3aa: CASSPKGDAFF
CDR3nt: TGTGCCAGCAGCCCCAAGGGGGATGCTTTCTTT

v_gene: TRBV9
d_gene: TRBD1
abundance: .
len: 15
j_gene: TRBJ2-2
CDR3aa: CASSATGGLGGELFF
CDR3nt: TGTGCCAGCAGCGCTACAGGGGGCTTGGGCGGGGAGCTGTTTTTT

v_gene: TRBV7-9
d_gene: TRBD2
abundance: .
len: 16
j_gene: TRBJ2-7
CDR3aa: CASSPPTSGFTYEQYF
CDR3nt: TGTGCCAGCAGCCCCCCGACTAGCGGGTTCACCTACGAGCAGTACTTC

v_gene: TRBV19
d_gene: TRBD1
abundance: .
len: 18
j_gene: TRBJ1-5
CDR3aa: CASSGLGPGTGLNQPQHF
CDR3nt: TGTGCCAGTAGTGGGCTGGGGCCCGGGACAGGGCTCAATCAGCCCCAGCATTTT

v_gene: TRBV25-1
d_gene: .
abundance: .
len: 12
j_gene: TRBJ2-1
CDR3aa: CASSVNYNEQFF
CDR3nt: TGTGCCAGCAGTGTCAACTACAATGAGCAGTTCTTC

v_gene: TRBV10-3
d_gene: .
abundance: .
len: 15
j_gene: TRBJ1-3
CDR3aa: CAISDSHTTGNTIYF
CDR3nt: TGTGCCATCAGTGACTCGCACACTACTGGAAACACCATATATTTT

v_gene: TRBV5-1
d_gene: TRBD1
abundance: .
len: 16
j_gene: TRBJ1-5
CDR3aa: CASSLSPTGSNQPQHF
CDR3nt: TGCGCCAGCAGCTTGTCCCCGACAGGGAGCAATCAGCCCCAGCATTTT

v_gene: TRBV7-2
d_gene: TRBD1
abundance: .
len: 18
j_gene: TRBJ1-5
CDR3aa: CASSLGKTGAISNQPQHF
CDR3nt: TGTGCCAGCAGCTTAGGGAAGACAGGGGCGATTTCAAATCAGCCCCAGCATTTT

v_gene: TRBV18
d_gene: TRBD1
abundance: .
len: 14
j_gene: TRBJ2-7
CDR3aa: CASSTTGSTYEQYF
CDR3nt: TGTGCCAGCTCAACGACAGGGTCTACCTACGAGCAGTACTTC

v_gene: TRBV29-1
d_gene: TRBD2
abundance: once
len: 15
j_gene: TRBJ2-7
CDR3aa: CSVEGLGTKPYEQYF
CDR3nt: TGCAGCGTTGAAGGTCTCGGGACTAAACCCTACGAGCAGTACTTC

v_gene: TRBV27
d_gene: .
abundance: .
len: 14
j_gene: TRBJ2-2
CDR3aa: CASSLPAGTGELFF
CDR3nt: TGTGCCAGCAGTTTACCGGCGGGCACCGGGGAGCTGTTTTTT

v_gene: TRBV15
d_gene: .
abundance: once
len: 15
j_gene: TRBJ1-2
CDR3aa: CATSRERGGPRGYTF
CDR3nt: TGTGCCACCAGCAGAGAGCGGGGGGGCCCTCGTGGCTACACCTTC

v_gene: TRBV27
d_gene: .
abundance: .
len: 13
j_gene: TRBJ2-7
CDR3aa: CASSMGLFYEQYF
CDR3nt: TGTGCCAGCAGTATGGGACTCTTCTACGAGCAGTACTTC

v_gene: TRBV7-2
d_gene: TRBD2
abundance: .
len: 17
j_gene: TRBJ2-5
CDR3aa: CASSLNGLAGVGETQYF
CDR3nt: TGTGCCAGCAGCTTAAACGGGCTAGCGGGAGTCGGAGAGACCCAGTACTTC

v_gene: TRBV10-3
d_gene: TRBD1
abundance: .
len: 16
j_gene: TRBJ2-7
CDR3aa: CAISTPLTGGSYEQYF
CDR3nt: TGTGCCATCAGTACACCCCTGACAGGGGGCTCCTACGAGCAGTACTTC

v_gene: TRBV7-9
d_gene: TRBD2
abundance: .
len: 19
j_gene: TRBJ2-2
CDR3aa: CASSLPGLAGPPDTGELFF
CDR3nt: TGTGCCAGCAGCTTACCTGGACTAGCGGGCCCACCGGACACCGGGGAGCTGTTTTTT

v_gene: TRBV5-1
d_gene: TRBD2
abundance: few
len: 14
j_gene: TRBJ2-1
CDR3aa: CASSSGGSYNEQFF
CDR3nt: TGCGCCAGCAGCTCGGGGGGCTCCTACAATGAGCAGTTCTTC

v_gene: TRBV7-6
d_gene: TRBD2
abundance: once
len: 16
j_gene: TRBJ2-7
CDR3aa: CASSLVAGGLIDEQYF
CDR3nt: TGTGCCAGCAGCTTAGTAGCGGGAGGATTAATCGACGAACAGTACTTC

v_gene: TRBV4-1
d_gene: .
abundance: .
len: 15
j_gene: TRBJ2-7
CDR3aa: CASSQDIGSNYEQYF
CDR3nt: TGCGCCAGCAGCCAAGATATCGGTAGCAACTACGAGCAGTACTTC

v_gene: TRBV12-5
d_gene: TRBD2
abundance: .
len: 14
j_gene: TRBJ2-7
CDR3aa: CASGSLAGVDEQYF
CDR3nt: TGTGCTAGTGGTTCTCTAGCGGGAGTGGACGAGCAGTACTTC

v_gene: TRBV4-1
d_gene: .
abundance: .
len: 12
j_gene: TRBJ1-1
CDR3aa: CASSQDRGPAFF
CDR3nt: TGCGCCAGCAGCCAAGATCGAGGGCCAGCTTTCTTT

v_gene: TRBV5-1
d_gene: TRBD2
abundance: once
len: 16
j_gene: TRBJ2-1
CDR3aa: CASSLGPGLADNEQFF
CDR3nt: TGCGCCAGCAGCTTGGGACCGGGACTAGCGGACAATGAGCAGTTCTTC

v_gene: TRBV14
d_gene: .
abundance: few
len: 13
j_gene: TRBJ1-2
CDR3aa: CASSQVSGYGYTF
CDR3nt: TGTGCCAGCAGCCAAGTTTCAGGGTATGGCTACACCTTC

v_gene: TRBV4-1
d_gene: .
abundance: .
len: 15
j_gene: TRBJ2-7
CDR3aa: CASSPRDIQAYEQYF
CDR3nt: TGCGCCAGCAGCCCACGGGACATTCAAGCTTACGAGCAGTACTTC

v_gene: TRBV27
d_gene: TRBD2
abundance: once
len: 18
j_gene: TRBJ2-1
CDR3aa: CASSRRGAGGPIYNEQFF
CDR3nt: TGTGCCAGCAGCCGCCGGGGGGCGGGGGGGCCTATCTACAATGAGCAGTTCTTC

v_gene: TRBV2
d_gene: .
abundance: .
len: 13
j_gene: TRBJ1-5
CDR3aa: CASRELSNQPQHF
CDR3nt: TGTGCCAGCAGAGAACTTAGCAATCAGCCCCAGCATTTT

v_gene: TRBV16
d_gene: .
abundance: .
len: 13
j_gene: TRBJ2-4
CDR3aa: CASSQDQGGIQYF
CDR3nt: TGTGCCAGCAGCCAAGATCAGGGAGGCATTCAGTACTTC

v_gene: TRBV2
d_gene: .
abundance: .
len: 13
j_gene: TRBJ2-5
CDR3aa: CARGEGLGETQYF
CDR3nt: TGTGCCAGAGGAGAGGGTCTCGGCGAGACCCAGTACTTC